What follows are 9 T cell receptor beta chains derived from one specimen sequenced in a study of cytomegalovirus exposure and HLA in healthy donors. 60 Vbeta and 13 Jbeta primers were used in PCR. TCRdb's table, derived via immunoSEQ multiplex PCR, lists solely in-frame clones and lacks some. Of approximately 140,000 clones listed, about 78% were seen once; the top ten hold 2.5% to 3.5%. Sequenced input: PBMCs. The receptors originated from a male donor in good health and CMV-seronegative.

The chain has TRBV29-1 and TRBJ2-6, with D perhaps matching TRBD2 (5 bases). CDR1 is SQVTM and CDR2 is ANQGSEA in the germline V gene. V was pared by 3 bases and J by 0 bases, with 12 bases between. There are 16 residues in the CDR3. The CDR3 DNA follows: TGCAGCGTTGATGTATCGGGGAACTCTGGGGCCAACGTCCTGACTTTC. It is translated as CSVDVSGNSGANVLTF. Full variable domain (rest looked up from reference TRBV29-1 and TRBJ2-6): SAVISQKPSRDICQRGTSLTIQCQVDSQVTMMFWYRQQPGQSLTLIATANQGSEATYESGFVIDKFPISRPNLTFSTLTVSNMSPEDSSIYLCSVDVSGNSGANVLTFGAGSRLTVL.

This chain links TRBV27 with TRBJ1-2; D gene unclear. The germline CDR1 and CDR2 sequences are MNHEY and SMNVEV (reference sequence). V gave up 7 bases and J gave up 7 bases, with 19 bases separating them. The CDR3 loop spans 14 amino acids. The CDR3 region has the DNA TGTGCCAGCAATAAGGATGGGAGTTCGGGTGGCTACACCTTC. It is translated as CASNKDGSSGGYTF.

The chain combines TRBV27 with TRBJ1-2; 7 bases are a match to TRBD1. Germline values: CDR1 MNHEY, CDR2 SMNVEV (reference sequence). V shed 6 bases and J 4 bases; nucleotides not matched to a gene: 14. This CDR3 contains 16 residues. CDR3 DNA: TGTGCCAGCAGCGACAGGGCAAACGATAGGGTCTATGGCTACACCTTC. This gives the protein CASSDRANDRVYGYTF.

This clone was recorded only once. This rearrangement joins TRBV13 to TRBJ2-7, with TRBD1 matching 10 bases. This CDR3 is 14 amino acids long. The V segment lost 4 bases and the J segment 1 base; nucleotides outside the gene matches: 1. The germline gives CDR1 PRHDT, CDR2 FYEKMQ (reference sequence). The CDR3 loop reads CASSSGQGSYEQYF. The DNA of the CDR3 is TGTGCCAGCAGCTCGGGACAGGGGTCCTACGAGCAGTACTTC.

The chain is built from TRBV7-9 and TRBJ2-3, with 10 positions matching TRBD1. The CDR3 sequence is 16 residues long. Losses at the gene ends were 1 base for V and 2 bases for J; bases not matched to a gene: 3. Per germline, CDR1 SEHNR and CDR2 FQNEAQ (reference sequence). CDR3 DNA: TGTGCCAGCAGCTTAGTTGGACAGGGGGACACAGATACGCAGTATTTT. Amino acids: CASSLVGQGDTDTQYF.

The gene calls are TRBV5-1 and TRBJ1-2; 7 positions agree with TRBD1. The CDR3 is 14 amino acids. Per germline, CDR1 SGHRS and CDR2 YFSETQ. J lost 5 bases, V lost 1 base, and 5 bases had no gene match. CDR3: CASSLIGTDYGYTF. For the CDR3, the DNA is TGCGCCAGCAGCTTGATCGGGACAGATTATGGCTACACCTTC.

About this clone: Other DNA sequences in this specimen translate into the identical CDR3. This chain's CDR3 is CASSPWTENHGYTF. The CDR3 region has the DNA TGTGCCAGTAGTCCATGGACAGAGAACCATGGCTACACCTTC. The V call is TRBV19, the J call TRBJ1-2; possible D gene TRBD1, 6 bases. This CDR3 spans 14 amino acids. Germline assignment: CDR1 LNHDA and CDR2 SQIVND (reference sequence). V gave up 5 bases and J gave up 6 bases, with 16 bases separating them.

This clone was counted a few times. This rearrangement joins TRBV27 to TRBJ2-7; the D is unclear. The CDR3 length is 13 residues. Germline CDR1 and CDR2: MNHEY and SMNVEV (reference sequence). The V and J ends lost 4 bases and 5 bases respectively, with 12 bases between them. CDR3 protein: CASSSIAFHEQYF. In nucleotides, the CDR3 is TGTGCCAGCAGTTCCATAGCTTTCCACGAGCAGTACTTC.

V usage is TRBV6-5 and J usage is TRBJ1-1; no firm D call. This CDR3 spans 15 amino acids. The V gene lost 1 base and the J gene lost 2 bases, with 11 bases spanning the gap. Germline CDR1 MNHEY, CDR2 SVGAGI. CDR3 nucleotide sequence: TGTGCCAGCAGTTACTTCGGTAGCCTAAACACTGAAGCTTTCTTT. Amino acids: CASSYFGSLNTEAFF.